These 13 T cell receptor beta chains came from one sample sequenced in a study of shared clonotypes between healthy human individuals (dated by TCRdb to the early 2020s). Library generation was performed with the immunoSEQ multiplex PCR assay. TCRdb mirrors the immuneACCESS table, restricted to in-frame sequences. Some clones are absent from its copies; in checked studies, under half trace to an unresolved V gene, and the reason for the others is unknown. The sample contains some 1 million clones, approximately 72% of them found a single time. The ten largest clones add up to roughly 1.4% of the sample. The material sequenced was memory CD4+ T cells sorted from blood. This sample's cell subset or site label indicates: CD45RA-negative fraction. The origin of the receptors is a man younger than 35 in good health.

The genes are TRBV7-6 and TRBJ2-7; 8 bases map to TRBD2. V lost 1 base and J lost 5; bases outside the gene matches: 4. Germline V gene lookup returns CDR1 SGHVS and CDR2 FNYEAQ. The CDR3 contains 14 residues. The DNA for the CDR3 is TGTGCCAGCAGCTTAGAGGGCGGGGGGCACGAGCAGTACTTC. Its protein product is CASSLEGGGHEQYF. Combining the CDR3 with reference TRBV7-6 and TRBJ2-7 gives the whole variable domain GAGVSQSPRYKVTKRGQDVALRCDPISGHVSLYWYRQALGQGPEFLTYFNYEAQQDKSGLPNDRFSAERPEGSISTLTIQRTEQRDSAMYRCASSLEGGGHEQYFGPGTRLTVT.

The sample holds a few counts of this clone. This sample also contains other DNA sequences that code for the same CDR3. The V and J genes are TRBV2 and TRBJ2-5; D is uncertain. CDR1 and CDR2 from the germline V gene are SNHLY and FYNNEI. The CDR3 has 10 amino acids. Trimming cost V 8 bases and J 1 base, with 2 bases left between them. The CDR3 loop is CASGQETQYF. In DNA, the CDR3 is TGTGCCAGCGGCCAAGAGACCCAGTACTTC.

This clone came up many times. Different DNA sequences within this sample yield the same CDR3. CDR3 bases: TGTGCCAGCAGCTTGGGGTTAGTGGAGACCCAGTACTTC. It is translated as CASSLGLVETQYF. V is TRBV5-4 and J is TRBJ2-5; no reliable D call. Trimming stripped 0 bases from V and 5 bases from J, with 8 bases between. Germline loops: CDR1 SGHNT, CDR2 YYREEE (reference sequence). The CDR3 sequence is 13 residues long.

The chain carries TRBV4-3 and TRBJ2-7; TRBD1 agrees at 10 bases. Germline values: CDR1 LGHNA, CDR2 YSLEER. The CDR3 is 15 residues long. The V gene end was trimmed by 3 bases and the J gene end by 5 bases; junction bases not matched to a gene: 7. In nucleotides, the CDR3 is TGCGCCAGCAGCCACGGGACAGGGGTTATCGACGAGCAGTACTTC. Its protein product is CASSHGTGVIDEQYF.

The chain has TRBV30 and TRBJ1-5; 8 bases are a match to TRBD1. Germline lookup yields CDR1 GTSNPN and CDR2 SVGIG (reference sequence). Losses at the gene ends were 0 bases for V and 7 bases for J; bases not matched to a gene: 8. The CDR3 loop spans 15 amino acids. The CDR3 DNA reads as TGTGCCTGGAGTGTAACCGGGGCAGGGGGCCAGCCCCAGCATTTT. Translating gives CAWSVTGAGGQPQHF.

The rearrangement links TRBV6-6 to TRBJ2-1, with D perhaps given as TRBD1 or TRBD2 (5 bases each). V was clipped by 4 bases and J by 1 base, with 8 bases between them. From germline, CDR1 is MNHNY and CDR2 SVGAGI (reference sequence). The CDR3 covers 14 residues. CDR3 coding DNA: TGTGCCAGCAGTTGGGGGATGTCCTACAATGAGCAGTTCTTC. Its translation: CASSWGMSYNEQFF.

This clone was picked up many times. The rearrangement links TRBV19 to TRBJ2-2; D may be TRBD2 (5 bases). V lost 8 bases, J lost 5 bases, and 9 bases lay in between. This CDR3 comprises 12 residues. The germline V gene encodes CDR1 LNHDA and CDR2 SQIVND (reference sequence). The CDR3 is CASWPGTGELFF. CDR3 coding DNA: TGTGCCAGTTGGCCGGGGACCGGGGAGCTGTTTTTT. The variable domain in full, with the rest retrieved from reference TRBV19 and TRBJ2-2, is DGGITQSPKYLFRKEGQNVTLSCEQNLNHDAMYWYRQDPGQGLRLIYYSQIVNDFQKGDIAEGYSVSREKKESFPLTVTSAQKNPTAFYLCASWPGTGELFFGEGSRLTVL.

The rearrangement links TRBV4-1 to TRBJ2-2; 7 bases agree with TRBD2. V dropped 6 bases and J dropped 4; count of bases not matched to a gene: 8. The CDR3 loop spans 15 amino acids. The germline V gene has CDR1 MGHRA and CDR2 YSYEKL. CDR3 DNA: TGCGCCAGCAGATATCGGGGGGAGGGCACCGGGGAGCTGTTTTTT. Translating it yields CASRYRGEGTGELFF.

This chain connects TRBV7-9 to TRBJ2-3; D unclear. This CDR3 comprises 15 residues. Trimming removed 3 bases at V and 4 bases at J, with 14 bases between. Germline CDR1 SEHNR, CDR2 FQNEAQ (reference sequence). The CDR3 nucleotides are TGTGCCAGCAGCTTTATCCGAACGTCTTCAGATACGCAGTATTTT. Residues: CASSFIRTSSDTQYF.

J is TRBJ1-2 and V is TRBV5-1, with 9 bases that match TRBD1. CDR3 length: 15 amino acids. The J segment lost 2 bases and the V segment lost 4 bases, leaving 6 bases of the junction unmatched. Germline loops: CDR1 SGHRS, CDR2 YFSETQ. The CDR3 DNA follows: TGCGCCAGCAGCCCAGGTGGACAGGGGAACTATGGCTACACCTTC. Translating gives CASSPGGQGNYGYTF.

Many counts were recorded for this clone. The chain carries TRBV9 and TRBJ1-5; 7 bases map to TRBD1. The germline gives CDR1 SGDLS, CDR2 YYNGEE. The ends lost 3 bases at V and 5 bases at J; junction bases unmatched: 5. There are 14 residues in the CDR3. The CDR3 here is CASSADRVYQPQHF. Written as DNA, the CDR3 is TGTGCCAGCAGCGCTGACAGGGTCTATCAGCCCCAGCATTTT.

This clone was counted once. The V gene is TRBV7-2, the J gene TRBJ1-5; 9 nucleotides match TRBD1. CDR1 SGHTA and CDR2 FQGNSA come from the germline V gene. Trimming cost V 1 base and J 1 base; bases outside gene matches: 2. The CDR3 sequence is 16 residues long. This CDR3 is CASSLDRGLSNQPQHF. The CDR3 bases are TGTGCCAGCAGCTTAGACAGGGGGCTAAGCAATCAGCCCCAGCATTTT.

The chain employs TRBV11-2 and TRBJ1-6; unclear D gene. V was shortened by 5 bases and J by 5 bases, with 4 bases between the two germline ends. This CDR3 comprises 12 residues. Looked up from germline, CDR1 is SGHAT and CDR2 is FQNNGV. The CDR3 DNA follows: TGTGCCAGCAGCACGAATAATTCACCCCTCCACTTT. Translating gives CASSTNNSPLHF.